Below, 8 T cell receptor beta chains from the same sample are listed, as sequenced in a study of radiation and T cells in renal cell carcinoma. TCRdb keeps only in-frame clones here, not all; method: immunoSEQ multiplex PCR. The sample comprises about 150,000 clones, approximately 90% of which are singletons, and approximately 13% rests with the top ten. The time point denotes: blood 2 weeks post-SBRT. Described treatment: 15 Gy SBRT to primary tumor, nephrectomy 4 weeks later. Sequenced here: blood, sampled from a patient whose treatment included radiotherapy and nephrectomy. These receptors were taken from a woman between 50 and 59 years old with renal cell carcinoma.

The V gene is TRBV7-9, the J gene TRBJ1-1, with a possible D match to TRBD1 (5 bases). V was cut by 5 bases and J by 4 bases, with 20 bases left in between. The CDR3 extends over 16 amino acids. Germline CDR1 is SEHNR and CDR2 is FQNEAQ (reference sequence). CDR3: CASSPLRGNGGTEAFF. CDR3 in DNA: TGTGCCAGCAGCCCTTTACGGGGAAACGGGGGCACTGAAGCTTTCTTT. Full variable domain (remainder filled in from reference TRBV7-9 and TRBJ1-1): DTGVSQNPRHKITKRGQNVTFRCDPISEHNRLYWYRQTLGQGPEFLTYFQNEAQLEKSRLLSDRFSAERPKGSFSTLEIQRTEQGDSAMYLCASSPLRGNGGTEAFFGQGTRLTVV.

This clone was detected once. The gene calls are TRBV2 and TRBJ1-1; D unclear. Trimming removed 2 bases from V and 11 bases from J, with 24 bases in between. The CDR3 extends over 16 amino acids. Germline V lookup: CDR1 SNHLY, CDR2 FYNNEI. This chain's CDR3 is CASSERLGSRTERAFF. The CDR3 DNA reads as TGTGCCAGCAGTGAAAGGTTAGGTAGCAGGACTGAGAGGGCTTTCTTT. Supplemented by reference TRBV2 and TRBJ1-1, the full variable domain reads EPEVTQTPSHQVTQMGQEVILRCVPISNHLYFYWYRQILGQKVEFLVSFYNNEISEKSEIFDDQFSVERPDGSNFTLKIRSTKLEDSAMYFCASSERLGSRTERAFFGQGTRLTVV.

The CDR3 coding sequence is TGTGCCAGCAGCTTAGCAGTAACTAGCGGGCCTCGCTCCTACAATGAGCAGTTCTTC. Protein product: CASSLAVTSGPRSYNEQFF. The chain carries TRBV7-2 and TRBJ2-1; 9 bases map to TRBD2. Germline V gives CDR1 SGHTA, CDR2 FQGNSA. With V trimmed by 0 bases and J by 0 bases, 9 bases remained unmatched. This CDR3 is built from 19 residues.

The chain joins TRBV29-1 to TRBJ2-5; TRBD2 matches at 8 bases. CDR3 size: 14 residues. Germline loops: CDR1 SQVTM, CDR2 ANQGSEA. Trimming cost V 4 bases and J 3 bases; bases outside gene matches: 7. Written as DNA, the CDR3 is TGCAGCGTTGGTAGGCGACTAGCGAAAGAGACCCAGTACTTC. It codes for CSVGRRLAKETQYF.

This chain links TRBV9 with TRBJ2-3; possibly TRBD1 for D (5 bases). The CDR3 totals 15 residues. The germline gives CDR1 SGDLS, CDR2 YYNGEE. The V end was cut by 0 bases, the J end by 1 base, with 9 bases between. This CDR3 is CASSVGGSGTDTQYF. CDR3 DNA sequence: TGTGCCAGCAGCGTAGGGGGCAGTGGCACAGATACGCAGTATTTT.

The gene calls are TRBV5-1 and TRBJ2-5; 10 bases agree with TRBD2. The J segment lost 5 bases and the V segment lost 4 bases, leaving 14 bases of the junction unmatched. This CDR3 has 17 amino acids. Germline V gene data show CDR1 as SGHRS and CDR2 as YFSETQ. CDR3 sequence: CASSLHSGGTAGETQYF. The CDR3 coding sequence is TGCGCCAGCAGCCTTCATAGCGGGGGGACTGCTGGGGAGACCCAGTACTTC.

The rearrangement joins TRBV19 to TRBJ2-5; D is perhaps TRBD2 (7 bases). The CDR3 extends over 15 amino acids. Germline lookup yields CDR1 LNHDA and CDR2 SQIVND (reference sequence). V lost 3 bases to trimming and J lost 4 bases, with 15 bases between them. The CDR3 here is CASSMGGAPGETQYF. The CDR3 region has the DNA TGTGCCAGTAGTATGGGGGGGGCCCCGGGAGAGACCCAGTACTTC.

The V gene is TRBV6-5, the J gene TRBJ1-5, with 10 bases that match TRBD1. The CDR3 covers 15 residues. V shed 6 bases, J shed 4 bases, and the junction held 6 bases outside the gene matches. The germline CDR1 and CDR2 sequences are MNHEY and SVGAGI. CDR3 region: CASRFGQGENQPQHF. CDR3 DNA sequence: TGTGCCAGCAGATTCGGACAGGGGGAGAATCAGCCCCAGCATTTT.